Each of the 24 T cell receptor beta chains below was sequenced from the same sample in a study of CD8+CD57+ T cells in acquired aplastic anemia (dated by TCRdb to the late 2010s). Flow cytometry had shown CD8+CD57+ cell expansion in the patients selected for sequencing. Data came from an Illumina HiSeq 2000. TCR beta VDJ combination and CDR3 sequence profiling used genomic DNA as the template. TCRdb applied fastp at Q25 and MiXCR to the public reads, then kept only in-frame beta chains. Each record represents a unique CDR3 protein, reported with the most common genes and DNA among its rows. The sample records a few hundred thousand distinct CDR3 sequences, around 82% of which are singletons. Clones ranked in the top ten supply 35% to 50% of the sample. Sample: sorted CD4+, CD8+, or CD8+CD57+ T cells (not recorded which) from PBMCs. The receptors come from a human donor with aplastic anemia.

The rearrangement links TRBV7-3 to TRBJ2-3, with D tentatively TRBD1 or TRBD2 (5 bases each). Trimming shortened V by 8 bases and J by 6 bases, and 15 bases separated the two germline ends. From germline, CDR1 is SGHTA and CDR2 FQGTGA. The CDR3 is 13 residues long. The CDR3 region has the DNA TGTGCCAGCGGGGACGAGGGCAATGATACGCAGTATTTT. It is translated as CASGDEGNDTQYF.

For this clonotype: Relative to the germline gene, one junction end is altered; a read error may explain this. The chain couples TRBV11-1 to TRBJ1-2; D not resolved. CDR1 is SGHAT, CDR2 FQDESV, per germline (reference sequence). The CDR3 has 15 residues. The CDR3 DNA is TGCGCCAGCAGCGATTACAGCCTCTCTAACTATGGCTACACCTTC. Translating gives CASSDYSLSNYGYTF.

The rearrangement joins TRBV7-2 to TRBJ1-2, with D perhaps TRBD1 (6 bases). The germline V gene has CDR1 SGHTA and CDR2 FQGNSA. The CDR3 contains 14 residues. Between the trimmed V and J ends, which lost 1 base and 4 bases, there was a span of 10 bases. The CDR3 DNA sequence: TGTGCCAGCAGCTTAGTTAGGGACACCTATGGCTACACCTTC. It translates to CASSLVRDTYGYTF.

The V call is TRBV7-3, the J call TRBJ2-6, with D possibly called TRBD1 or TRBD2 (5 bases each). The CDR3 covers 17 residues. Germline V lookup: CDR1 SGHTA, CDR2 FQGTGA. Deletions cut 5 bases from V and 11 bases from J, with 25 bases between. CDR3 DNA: TGTGCCAGCAGCGTAGAGAGGGGCTCCTACGAGCAGTACGTCCTGACTTTC. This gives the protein CASSVERGSYEQYVLTF.

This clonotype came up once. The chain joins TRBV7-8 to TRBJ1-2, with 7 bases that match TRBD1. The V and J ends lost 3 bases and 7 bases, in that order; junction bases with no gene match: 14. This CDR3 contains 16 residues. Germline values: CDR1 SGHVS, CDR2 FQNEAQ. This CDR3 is CASSFHPDGTAFGYTF. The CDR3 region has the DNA TGTGCCAGCAGCTTTCATCCAGACGGGACAGCCTTTGGCTACACCTTC.

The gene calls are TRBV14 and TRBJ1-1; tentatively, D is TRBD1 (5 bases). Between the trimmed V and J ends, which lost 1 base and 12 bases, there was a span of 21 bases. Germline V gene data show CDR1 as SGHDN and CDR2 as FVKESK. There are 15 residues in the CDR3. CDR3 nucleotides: TGTGCCAGCAGCCAAGTCAGAACTGGGGCCACCGTCCCTTTCTTT. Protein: CASSQVRTGATVPFF.

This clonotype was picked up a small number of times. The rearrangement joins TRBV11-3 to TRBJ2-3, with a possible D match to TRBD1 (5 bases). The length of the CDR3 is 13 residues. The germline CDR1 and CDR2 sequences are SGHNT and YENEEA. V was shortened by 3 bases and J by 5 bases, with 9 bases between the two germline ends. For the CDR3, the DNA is TGTGCCAGCAGCTTGACCCAGGGAGATACGCAGTATTTT. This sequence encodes CASSLTQGDTQYF.

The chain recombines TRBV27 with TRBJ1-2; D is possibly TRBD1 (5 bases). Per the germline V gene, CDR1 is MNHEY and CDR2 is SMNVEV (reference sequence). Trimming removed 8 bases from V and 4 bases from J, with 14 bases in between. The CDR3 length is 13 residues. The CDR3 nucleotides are TGTGCCAGCGTACCTGTGGGGGGCTATGGCTACACCTTC. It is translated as CASVPVGGYGYTF.

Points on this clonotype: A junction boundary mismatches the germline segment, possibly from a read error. The CDR3 loop reads CASSEPGLAGPADF. CDR3 coding DNA: TGTGCCAGCAGTGAACCGGGACTAGCGGGCCCGGCGGACTTC. This chain links TRBV2 with TRBJ2-5; the match to TRBD2 covers 12 bases. The CDR3 runs 14 residues. CDR1 and CDR2 (germline): SNHLY, FYNNEI.

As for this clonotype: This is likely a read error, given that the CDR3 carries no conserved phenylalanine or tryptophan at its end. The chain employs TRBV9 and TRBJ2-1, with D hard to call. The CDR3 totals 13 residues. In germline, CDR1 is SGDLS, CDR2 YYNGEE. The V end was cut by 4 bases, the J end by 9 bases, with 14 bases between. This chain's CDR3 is CASSFGSSGEQFL. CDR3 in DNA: TGTGCCAGCAGCTTCGGCTCCAGTGGTGAGCAGTTCCTC.

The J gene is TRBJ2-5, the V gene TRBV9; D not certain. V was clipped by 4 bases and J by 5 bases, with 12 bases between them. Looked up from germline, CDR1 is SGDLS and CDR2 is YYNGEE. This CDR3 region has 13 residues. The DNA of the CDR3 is TGTGCCAGCAGCTCGAGACCTGGGGAGACCCAGTACTTC. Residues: CASSSRPGETQYF. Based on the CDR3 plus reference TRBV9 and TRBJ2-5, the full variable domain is DSGVTQTPKHLITATGQRVTLRCSPRSGDLSVYWYQQSLDQGLQFLIQYYNGEERAKGNILERFSAQQFPDLHSELNLSSLELGDSALYFCASSSRPGETQYFGPGTRLLVL.

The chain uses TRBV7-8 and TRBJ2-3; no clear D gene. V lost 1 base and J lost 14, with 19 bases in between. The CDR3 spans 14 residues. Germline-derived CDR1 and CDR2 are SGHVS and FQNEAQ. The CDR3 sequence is CASSLVGSWSERYF. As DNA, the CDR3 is TGTGCCAGCAGCTTAGTAGGAAGTTGGAGTGAGAGGTATTTT.

CDR3 protein: CASSEAGREGQYF. CDR3 coding DNA: TGTGCCAGCAGCGAAGCAGGCAGAGAGGGGCAGTATTTT. J is TRBJ2-3 and V is TRBV9; tentatively, D is TRBD2 (5 bases). Between the trimmed V and J ends, which lost 3 bases and 11 bases, there was a span of 16 bases. Germline V lookup: CDR1 SGDLS, CDR2 YYNGEE. The CDR3 extends over 13 amino acids.

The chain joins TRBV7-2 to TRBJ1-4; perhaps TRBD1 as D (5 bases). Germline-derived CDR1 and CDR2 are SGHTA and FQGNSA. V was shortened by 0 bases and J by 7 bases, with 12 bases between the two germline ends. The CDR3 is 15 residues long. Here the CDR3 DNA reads TGTGCCAGCAGCTTAGCCGCCAGGGAGATTGAAAAACTGTTTTTT. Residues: CASSLAAREIEKLFF.

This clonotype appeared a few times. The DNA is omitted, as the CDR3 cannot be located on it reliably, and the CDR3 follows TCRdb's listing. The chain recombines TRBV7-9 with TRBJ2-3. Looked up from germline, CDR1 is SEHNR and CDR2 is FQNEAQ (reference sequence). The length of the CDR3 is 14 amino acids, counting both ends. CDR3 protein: CASSTAAHEQYVGF.

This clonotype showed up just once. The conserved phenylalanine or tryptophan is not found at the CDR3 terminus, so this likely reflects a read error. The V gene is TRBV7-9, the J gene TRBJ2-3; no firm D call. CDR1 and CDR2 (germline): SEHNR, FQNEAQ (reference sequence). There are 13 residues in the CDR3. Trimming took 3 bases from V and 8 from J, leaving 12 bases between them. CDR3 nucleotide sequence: TGTGCCAGCAGCTTTCAAGGAACCGGTACGCAGTATTTG. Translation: CASSFQGTGTQYL.

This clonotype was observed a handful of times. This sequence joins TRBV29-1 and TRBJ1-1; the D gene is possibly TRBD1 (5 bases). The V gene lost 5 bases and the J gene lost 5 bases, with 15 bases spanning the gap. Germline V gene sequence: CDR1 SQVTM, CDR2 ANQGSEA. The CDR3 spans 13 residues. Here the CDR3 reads CSVLQDPKTEAFF. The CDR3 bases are TGCAGCGTTCTACAGGACCCGAAGACTGAAGCTTTCTTT.

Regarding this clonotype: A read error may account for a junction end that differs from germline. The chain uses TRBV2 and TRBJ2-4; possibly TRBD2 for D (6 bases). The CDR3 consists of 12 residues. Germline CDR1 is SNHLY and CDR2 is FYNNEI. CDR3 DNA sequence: TGTGCCAGCAGTGATGGGGGGATCCTTCAGCACTTC. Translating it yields CASSDGGILQHF.

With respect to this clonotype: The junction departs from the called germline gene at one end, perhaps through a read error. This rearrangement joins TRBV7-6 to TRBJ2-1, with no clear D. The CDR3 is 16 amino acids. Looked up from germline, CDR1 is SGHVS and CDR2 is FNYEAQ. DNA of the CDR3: TGTGCCAGCAGCTTGCAAAGCAATAAGGCAACCCATGACCAGTTCTTC. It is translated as CASSLQSNKATHDQFF.

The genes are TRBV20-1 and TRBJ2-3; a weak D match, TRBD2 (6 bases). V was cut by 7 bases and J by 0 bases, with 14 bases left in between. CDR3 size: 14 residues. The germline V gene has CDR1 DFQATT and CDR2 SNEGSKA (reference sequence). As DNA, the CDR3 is TGCAGTGTATACTCTCGGGGGAGCACAGATACGCAGTATTTT. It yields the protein CSVYSRGSTDTQYF.

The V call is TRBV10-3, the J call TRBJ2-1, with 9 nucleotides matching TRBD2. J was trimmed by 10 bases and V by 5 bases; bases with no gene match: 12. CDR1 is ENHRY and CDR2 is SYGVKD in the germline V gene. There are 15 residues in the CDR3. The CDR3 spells CAISRASGDSNEQFF. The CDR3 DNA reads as TGTGCCATCAGTAGAGCTAGCGGGGACTCCAACGAGCAGTTCTTC.

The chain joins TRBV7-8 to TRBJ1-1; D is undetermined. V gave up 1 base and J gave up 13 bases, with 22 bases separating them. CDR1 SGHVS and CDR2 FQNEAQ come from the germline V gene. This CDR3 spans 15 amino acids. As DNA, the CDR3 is TGTGCCAGCAGCTTAGATCGGACTCCCGATACTCAGTATTTCTTT. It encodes CASSLDRTPDTQYFF.

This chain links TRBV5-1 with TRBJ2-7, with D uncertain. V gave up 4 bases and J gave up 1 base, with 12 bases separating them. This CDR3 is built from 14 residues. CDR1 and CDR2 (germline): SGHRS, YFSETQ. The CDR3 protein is CASSPKPRSYEQYF. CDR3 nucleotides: TGCGCCAGCAGCCCCAAGCCCCGGTCCTACGAGCAGTACTTC.

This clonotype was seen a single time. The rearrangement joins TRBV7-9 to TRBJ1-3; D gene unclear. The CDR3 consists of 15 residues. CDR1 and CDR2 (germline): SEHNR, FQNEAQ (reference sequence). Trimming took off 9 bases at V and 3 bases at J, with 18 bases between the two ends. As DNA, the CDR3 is TGTGCCAGTAGGTTATCAGCCGTTGGTGGAAACACCATATATTTT. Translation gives CASRLSAVGGNTIYF. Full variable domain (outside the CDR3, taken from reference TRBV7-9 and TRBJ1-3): DTGVSQNPRHKITKRGQNVTFRCDPISEHNRLYWYRQTLGQGPEFLTYFQNEAQLEKSRLLSDRFSAERPKGSFSTLEIQRTEQGDSAMYLCASRLSAVGGNTIYFGEGSWLTVV.